This TCR beta chain originates from a study of T cell changes during pregnancy in multiple sclerosis. Produced via immunoSEQ multiplex PCR; TCRdb's table is partial and in-frame only. This sample has fewer than 70,000 clones; over 80% occur once, and the top ten carry roughly 2.7%. The sample was peripheral blood, taken in the second trimester of pregnancy. The source of this sequence is a female donor in good health, enrolled as a control in a pregnancy study.

As DNA, the CDR3 is TGTGCCAGCAGCCCCAACAGGGTAAAGTATGGCTACACCTTC. This translates into CASSPNRVKYGYTF. J is TRBJ1-2 and V is TRBV9, with a weak D call TRBD1 (6 bases). Germline CDR1 reads SGDLS; CDR2 reads YYNGEE. V was clipped by 4 bases and J by 5 bases, with 15 bases between them. The CDR3 has 14 amino acids.